A single T cell receptor beta chain is shown here with its context. Per the study methods: By means of reference gene primer amplification, nucleated cell counts were estimated. The table came from immunoSEQ multiplex PCR; TCRdb's copy has only in-frame clones and leaves some out. V and J calls and clone size are given by that table; D and trimming were obtained from the DNA. Among around 75,000 clones listed, more than 70% were seen once. Per germline, CDR1 SGHTA and CDR2 FQGTGA. This CDR3 region has 16 residues. V dropped 0 bases and J dropped 4; count of bases not matched to a gene: 8. This specimen belongs to a study of blood T cell repertoires in COVID-19.

The sample was peripheral blood. The rearrangement uses TRBV7-3 and TRBJ2-7; 8 bases match TRBD2. The source of this sequence is a man in his fifties with COVID-19, enrolled during active disease. CDR3 sequence reads: CASSLTGGAGGYEQYF. The CDR3 DNA follows: TGTGCCAGCAGCTTAACGGGAGGGGCGGGAGGTTACGAGCAGTACTTC.